Listed here are 21 T cell receptor beta chains from one sample, sequenced in a study of Ad26.COV2.S vaccination and SARS-CoV-2 variants. TCRdb's table, derived via immunoSEQ multiplex PCR, lists solely in-frame clones and lacks some. The sample contains some 350,000 clones, about 90% of which appear only once. This specimen consisted of peripheral blood, obtained after recovery from COVID-19. The receptors originated from a human donor who had recovered from COVID-19.

This clone came up once. This chain joins TRBV9 and TRBJ1-1; D may be TRBD1 (5 bases). V lost 3 bases to trimming and J lost 4 bases, with 22 bases between them. The CDR3 covers 17 residues. CDR1 is SGDLS, CDR2 YYNGEE, per germline. The CDR3 coding sequence is TGTGCCAGCAGCGGCAGAGGTTTGGTTGGGGGTGGCACTGAAGCTTTCTTT. It translates to CASSGRGLVGGGTEAFF.

The rearrangement uses TRBV5-6 and TRBJ1-3; D uncertain. The V gene lost 0 bases and the J gene lost 2 bases, with 9 bases spanning the gap. Per germline, CDR1 SGHDT and CDR2 YYEEEE. This CDR3 spans 15 amino acids. CDR3 loop: CASSLVGKTGNTIYF. As DNA, the CDR3 is TGTGCCAGCAGCTTGGTCGGGAAGACTGGAAACACCATATATTTT.

The V gene is TRBV19, the J gene TRBJ2-7; maybe TRBD1 (5 bases). Germline lookup yields CDR1 LNHDA and CDR2 SQIVND (reference sequence). The CDR3 runs to 13 residues. Trimming pared 10 bases from V and 2 bases from J, leaving 15 bases between. The CDR3 DNA reads TGTGCCACTTCCCTGGGGCGGACCTACGAGCAGTACTTC. Translating gives CATSLGRTYEQYF.

This clone was picked up a small number of times. CDR3 protein: CASSQVTAPNTEAFF. CDR3 coding DNA: TGTGCCAGCAGCCAGGTGACAGCCCCGAACACTGAAGCTTTCTTT. The chain is built from TRBV14 and TRBJ1-1; TRBD1 is a possible D gene (5 bases). The CDR3 runs to 15 residues. Trimming left V 3 bases short and J 1 base short, with 12 bases between. Germline V lookup: CDR1 SGHDN, CDR2 FVKESK.

This chain uses TRBV5-4 with TRBJ1-3; unclear D gene. The CDR3 length is 13 residues. Trimming left V 3 bases short and J 2 bases short, with 6 bases between. Germline V lookup: CDR1 SGHNT, CDR2 YYREEE (reference sequence). The CDR3 spells CASSSGTGNTIYF. In DNA form, the CDR3 reads TGTGCCAGCAGCTCCGGGACTGGAAACACCATATATTTT.

CDR3 loop: CASSLGDSHNSPLHF. The CDR3 coding sequence is TGTGCCAGCAGCCTGGGGGACAGCCATAATTCACCCCTCCACTTT. V gene TRBV7-9 combines with J gene TRBJ1-6, with 7 positions matching TRBD1. The V gene end was trimmed by 5 bases and the J gene end by 5 bases; junction bases not matched to a gene: 6. Germline V gene lookup returns CDR1 SEHNR and CDR2 FQNEAQ (reference sequence). The CDR3 consists of 15 residues.

The chain uses TRBV25-1 and TRBJ2-5; no definite D call. Trimming took off 1 base at V and 4 bases at J, with 10 bases between the two ends. Germline V gives CDR1 MGHDK, CDR2 SYGVNS. The CDR3 consists of 14 residues. CDR3 nucleotides: TGTGCCAGCAGTGAATCTGGCAGCCCAGAGACCCAGTACTTC. It is translated as CASSESGSPETQYF.

The chain has TRBV19 and TRBJ1-3, with TRBD1 identical over 12 bases. V was clipped by 3 bases and J by 0 bases; unmatched bases: 9. The CDR3 has 19 residues. The germline V gene has CDR1 LNHDA and CDR2 SQIVND (reference sequence). CDR3 in amino acids: CASSILPGQGAISGNTIYF. The CDR3 DNA follows: TGTGCCAGTAGTATCCTACCGGGACAGGGGGCGATCTCTGGAAACACCATATATTTT.

This rearrangement joins TRBV9 to TRBJ2-6; weak D call: TRBD1 (6 bases). The V and J ends lost 1 base and 0 bases respectively, with 14 bases between them. The CDR3 is 18 residues long. CDR1 is SGDLS, CDR2 YYNGEE, per germline. The CDR3 here is CASSVYGQRSSGANVLTF. The CDR3 bases are TGTGCCAGCAGCGTATACGGACAGAGATCCTCTGGGGCCAACGTCCTGACTTTC.

V and J are TRBV3-1 (or the pseudogene TRBV3-2) and TRBJ2-7, with D tentatively TRBD2 (7 bases). The CDR3 runs 16 residues. Germline lookup yields CDR1 LGHDT and CDR2 YNNKEL (reference sequence). With 5 bases removed from V and 2 bases from J, the gap between germline ends came to 19 bases. CDR3 DNA sequence: TGTGCCAGCAGCTCTAGGGGGAGGGTGGGCCCCTACGAGCAGTACTTC. Translated: CASSSRGRVGPYEQYF.

The V call is TRBV7-2, the J call TRBJ2-1; D unresolved. The germline CDR1 and CDR2 sequences are SGHTA and FQGNSA. The CDR3 has 14 amino acids. Trimming cost V 2 bases and J 6 bases, with 11 bases left between them. In nucleotides, the CDR3 is TGTGCCAGCAGCTTATCCAGCGTTGTCAATGAGCAGTTCTTC. It specifies CASSLSSVVNEQFF.

The V call is TRBV4-3, the J call TRBJ2-1; maybe TRBD1 (5 bases). The CDR3 contains 17 residues. The V end was cut by 0 bases, the J end by 1 base, with 13 bases between. Germline V gives CDR1 LGHNA, CDR2 YSLEER. This CDR3 is CASSQEVMDISYNEQFF. In DNA form, the CDR3 reads TGCGCCAGCAGCCAAGAGGTTATGGACATATCCTACAATGAGCAGTTCTTC.

The CDR3 region is CASSGQESRGYEQYF. The CDR3 coding sequence is TGTGCCAGCAGCGGACAGGAGTCTAGGGGCTACGAGCAGTACTTC. The V call is TRBV6-6, the J call TRBJ2-7, with TRBD1 identical over 7 bases. The CDR3 is 15 amino acids. Trimming at V came to 6 bases and at J to 3 bases, leaving 11 bases not matched to a gene. The germline V gene encodes CDR1 MNHNY and CDR2 SVGAGI (reference sequence).

This clone was seen a few times. The chain joins TRBV5-1 to TRBJ1-3; D call uncertain. Germline V gene sequence: CDR1 SGHRS, CDR2 YFSETQ. V was shortened by 4 bases and J by 0 bases, with 11 bases between the two germline ends. The CDR3 totals 15 residues. The CDR3 reads CASSPYSPSGNTIYF. The DNA of the CDR3 is TGCGCCAGCAGCCCGTACAGCCCCTCTGGAAACACCATATATTTT.

The chain joins TRBV3-1 (or the pseudogene TRBV3-2) to TRBJ2-2; D is unresolved. Germline V lookup: CDR1 LGHDT, CDR2 YNNKEL (reference sequence). This CDR3 spans 13 amino acids. V gave up 0 bases and J gave up 2 bases, with 1 base separating them. In DNA form, the CDR3 reads TGTGCCAGCAGCCAAGACAACACCGGGGAGCTGTTTTTT. Translated: CASSQDNTGELFF.

The chain links TRBV5-1 to TRBJ2-7; tentatively, D is TRBD1 (6 bases). Between the trimmed V and J ends, which lost 2 bases and 2 bases, there was a span of 8 bases. This CDR3 is 13 amino acids long. The germline CDR1 and CDR2 sequences are SGHRS and YFSETQ. CDR3 protein: CASSLTGPYEQYF. The CDR3 DNA follows: TGCGCCAGCAGCTTAACAGGGCCCTACGAGCAGTACTTC.

The genes are TRBV6-5 and TRBJ2-2, with D perhaps matching TRBD2 (5 bases). Trimming removed 6 bases at V and 5 bases at J, with 10 bases between. This CDR3 is built from 13 residues. CDR1 and CDR2 (germline): MNHEY, SVGAGI. In DNA, the CDR3 is TGTGCCAGCAGATTAACGGGGACCGGGGAGCTGTTTTTT. Encoded protein: CASRLTGTGELFF.

This sequence joins TRBV4-1 and TRBJ2-3, with unresolved D. V was cut by 1 base and J by 5 bases, with 4 bases left in between. CDR3 length: 12 amino acids. Per the germline V gene, CDR1 is MGHRA and CDR2 is YSYEKL. CDR3 bases: TGCGCCAGCAGCCAAGTGATAGATACGCAGTATTTT. Its translation is CASSQVIDTQYF.

The V gene is TRBV5-5, the J gene TRBJ2-3, with D perhaps TRBD2 (7 bases). The CDR3 has 14 residues. CDR1 SGHKS and CDR2 YYEKEE come from the germline V gene (reference sequence). The germline V and J ends were trimmed by 4 bases and 3 bases, with 12 bases remaining between them. The CDR3 region is CASSQGRGTDTQYF. CDR3 in DNA: TGTGCCAGCAGCCAGGGGAGGGGTACAGATACGCAGTATTTT.

This chain links TRBV12-5 with TRBJ2-7; no clear D gene. Germline loops: CDR1 LGHNT, CDR2 FRNRAP. The germline V and J ends were trimmed by 1 base and 3 bases, with 7 bases remaining between them. This CDR3 region has 13 residues. The CDR3 spells CASGLGGYYEQYF. CDR3 nucleotides: TGTGCTAGTGGTTTGGGGGGATACTACGAGCAGTACTTC.

This chain uses TRBV2 with TRBJ2-2, with 7 nucleotides matching TRBD1. Germline V gene sequence: CDR1 SNHLY, CDR2 FYNNEI. This CDR3 has 15 residues. The V gene end was trimmed by 1 base and the J gene end by 7 bases; junction bases not matched to a gene: 6. In DNA form, the CDR3 reads TGTGCCAGCAGTGAAGGGACAGGCGGACTCGGGGAGCTGTTTTTT. This sequence encodes CASSEGTGGLGELFF.